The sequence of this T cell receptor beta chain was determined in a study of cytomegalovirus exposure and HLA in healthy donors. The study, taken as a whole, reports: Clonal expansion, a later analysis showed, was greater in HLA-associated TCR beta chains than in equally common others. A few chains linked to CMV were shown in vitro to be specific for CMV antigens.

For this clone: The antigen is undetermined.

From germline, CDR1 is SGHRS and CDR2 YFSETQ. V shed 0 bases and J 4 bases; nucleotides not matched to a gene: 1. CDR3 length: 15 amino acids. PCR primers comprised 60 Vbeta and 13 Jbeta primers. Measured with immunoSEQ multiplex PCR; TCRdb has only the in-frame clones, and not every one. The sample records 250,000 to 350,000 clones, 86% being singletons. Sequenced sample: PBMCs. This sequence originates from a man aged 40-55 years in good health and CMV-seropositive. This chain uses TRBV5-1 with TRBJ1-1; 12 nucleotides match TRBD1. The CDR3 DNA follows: TGCGCCAGCAGCTTGGCGGGACAGGGGGCCACTGAAGCTTTCTTT. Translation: CASSLAGQGATEAFF.